This T cell receptor beta chain came from a study of T cell responses to AZD1222 COVID-19 vaccine. Study-wide results and limits: Donors in the cohort were predominantly white British and more often female, and clonal diversity was possibly underestimated.

In its sample, this clone was seen a few times. The antigen remains unidentified. Profiling relied on immunoSEQ multiplex PCR, and the TCRdb table lists in-frame clones only, not all of them. The table lists about 76,000 clones, roughly 80% of them singletons. V shed 6 bases and J shed 13 bases, with 16 bases lying between them. The CDR3 has 13 amino acids. Germline V gene lookup returns CDR1 SGHAT and CDR2 FQNNGV. This receptor was identified in an adult who received the MenACWY meningococcal vaccine as a control. The chain is built from TRBV11-2 and TRBJ1-6; no clear D gene. The input for sequencing was peripheral blood, taken 28 days after the second dose of the MenACWY control vaccine. The CDR3 sequence is CASRSLTASPLHF. The CDR3 DNA follows: TGTGCCAGCAGGTCTCTGACGGCGAGCCCCCTCCACTTT.